This T cell receptor (beta chain) derives from a study of T cell responses to AZD1222 COVID-19 vaccine. The CDR3 length is 11 residues. The germline V gene has CDR1 SQVTM and CDR2 ANQGSEA. Trimming removed 5 bases at V and 6 bases at J, with 10 bases between. Clones were sequenced by immunoSEQ multiplex PCR, and TCRdb holds only the in-frame ones, with some missing. Of fewer than 80,000 clones listed, 75% to 85% are singletons. The receptor comes from an adult in good health. The starting material was peripheral blood, obtained on day 0 of MenACWY control vaccination. V is TRBV29-1 and J is TRBJ1-1, with unresolved D. This CDR3 reads CSVNQGPEAFF. DNA of the CDR3: TGCAGCGTTAATCAAGGTCCTGAAGCTTTCTTT.